This T cell receptor beta chain derives from a study of CD8 T cells in Susac syndrome. The authors sequenced TCR beta from blood CD8+ and CD4+ T cells. In the multiple sclerosis control group, patients were treatment-naive and had stable or active relapsing-remitting disease. TEMRA cells were enriched by FACS, while CD8+ and CD4+ T cells were obtained through a negative isolation that was performed magnetically. Roughly 0.5 to 1 ug RNA was reverse transcribed with random hexamers. Coverage of TCR beta CDR3 amplification by immunoSEQ multiplex PCR extended to 54 Vbeta and 13 Jbeta. TCRdb processed the immunoSEQ multiplex PCR reads anew with MiXCR; each CDR3 protein has one entry. The sample shows about 200,000 distinct CDR3 sequences, roughly 94% of them seen only once. V gave up 3 bases and J gave up 8 bases, with 16 bases separating them. The CDR3 is 14 amino acids. Per germline, CDR1 SGHTA and CDR2 FQGNSA.

This sequence joins TRBV7-2 and TRBJ1-2; D not resolved. This clonotype originated in a human donor with multiple sclerosis. The sequenced sample consisted of CD4+ T cells from PBMCs. The DNA for the CDR3 is TGTGCCAGCAGCTTCGACCAGCAGCCGTGGGGCTACACCTTC. It codes for CASSFDQQPWGYTF.